A few counts support the clone carrying this T cell receptor (beta chain). As yet, its antigen is unknown. This sample is drawn from a study of T cells in localized non-small cell lung cancer. Assay: immunoSEQ multiplex PCR; the TCRdb copy retains only in-frame clones and omits some. The table has around 1,500 clones, 28% seen once. The CDR3 runs 16 residues. CDR1 MNHGY and CDR2 SAAAGT come from the germline V gene. V shed 6 bases and J 5 bases; nucleotides not matched to a gene: 10. Study-level findings and limits: A median of approximately 50 of the top 100 tumor clones appeared in adjacent lung, which was paired and uninvolved.

This TCR was sampled from a man aged 35 to 70 with stage III squamous cell lung carcinoma. The sequenced sample was normal lung tissue next to the tumor, obtained before any cancer treatment. V usage is TRBV6-8 and J usage is TRBJ2-2; 9 nucleotides match TRBD1. The CDR3 sequence: CASSRSGQGGTGELFF. The CDR3 DNA reads as TGTGCCAGCAGCCGATCGGGACAGGGAGGGACCGGGGAGCTGTTTTTT.